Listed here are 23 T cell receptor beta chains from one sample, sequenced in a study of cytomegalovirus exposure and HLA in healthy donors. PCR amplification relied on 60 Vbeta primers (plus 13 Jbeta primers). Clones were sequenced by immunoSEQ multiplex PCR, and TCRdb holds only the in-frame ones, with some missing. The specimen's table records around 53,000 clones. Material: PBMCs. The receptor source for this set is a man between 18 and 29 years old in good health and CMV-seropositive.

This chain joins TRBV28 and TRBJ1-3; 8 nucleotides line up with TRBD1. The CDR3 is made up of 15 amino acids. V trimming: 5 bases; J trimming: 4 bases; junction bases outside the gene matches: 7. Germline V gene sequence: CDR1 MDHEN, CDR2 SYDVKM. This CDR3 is CASSGQGAKGNTIYF. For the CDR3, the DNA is TGTGCCAGCAGTGGTCAGGGGGCAAAAGGAAACACCATATATTTT.

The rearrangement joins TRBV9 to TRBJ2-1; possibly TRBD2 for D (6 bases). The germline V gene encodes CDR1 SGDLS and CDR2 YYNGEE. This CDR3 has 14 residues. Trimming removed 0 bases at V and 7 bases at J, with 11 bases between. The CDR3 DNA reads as TGTGCCAGCAGCGTAGTGTCTAGCGATAATGAGCAGTTCTTC. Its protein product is CASSVVSSDNEQFF. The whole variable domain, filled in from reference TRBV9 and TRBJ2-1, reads DSGVTQTPKHLITATGQRVTLRCSPRSGDLSVYWYQQSLDQGLQFLIQYYNGEERAKGNILERFSAQQFPDLHSELNLSSLELGDSALYFCASSVVSSDNEQFFGPGTRLTVL.

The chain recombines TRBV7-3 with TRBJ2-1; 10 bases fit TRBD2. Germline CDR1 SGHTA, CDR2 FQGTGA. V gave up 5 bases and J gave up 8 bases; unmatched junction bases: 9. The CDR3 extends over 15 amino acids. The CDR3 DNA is TGTGCCAGCAGCCCATCCGGGACTAGCGTCTATGAGCAGTTCTTC. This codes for CASSPSGTSVYEQFF.

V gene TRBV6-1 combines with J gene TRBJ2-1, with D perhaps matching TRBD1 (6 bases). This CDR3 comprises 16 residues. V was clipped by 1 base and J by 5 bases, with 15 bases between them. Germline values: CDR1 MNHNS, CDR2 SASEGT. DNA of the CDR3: TGTGCCAGCAGTGAAGTGTGGACAGCCATACACAATGAGCAGTTCTTC. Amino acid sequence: CASSEVWTAIHNEQFF.

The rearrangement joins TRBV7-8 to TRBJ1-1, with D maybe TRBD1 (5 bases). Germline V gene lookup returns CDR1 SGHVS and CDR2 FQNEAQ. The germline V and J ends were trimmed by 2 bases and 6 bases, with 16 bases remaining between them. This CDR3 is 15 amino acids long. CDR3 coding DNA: TGTGCCAGCAGCTTACCTACCAGGGTAGGGGCTGAAGCTTTCTTT. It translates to CASSLPTRVGAEAFF.

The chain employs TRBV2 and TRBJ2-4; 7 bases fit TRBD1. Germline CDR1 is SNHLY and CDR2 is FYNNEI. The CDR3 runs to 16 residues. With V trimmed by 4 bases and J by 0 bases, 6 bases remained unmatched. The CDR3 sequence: CASSGRQGLAKNIQYF. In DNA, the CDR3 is TGTGCCAGCAGTGGACGACAGGGATTAGCCAAAAACATTCAGTACTTC.

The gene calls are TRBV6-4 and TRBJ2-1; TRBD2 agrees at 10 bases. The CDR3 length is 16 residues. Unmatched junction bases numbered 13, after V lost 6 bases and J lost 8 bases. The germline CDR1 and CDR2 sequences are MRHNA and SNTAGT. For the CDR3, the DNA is TGTGCCAGCAGCCCAACCCCGAGCGGGAGGGTACATGAGCAGTTCTTC. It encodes CASSPTPSGRVHEQFF.

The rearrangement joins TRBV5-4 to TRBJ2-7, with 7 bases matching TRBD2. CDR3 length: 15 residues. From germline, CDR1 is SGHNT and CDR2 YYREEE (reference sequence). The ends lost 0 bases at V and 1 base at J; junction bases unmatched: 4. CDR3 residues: CASSLAPGLSYEQYF. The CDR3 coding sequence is TGTGCCAGCAGCTTGGCACCGGGACTATCCTACGAGCAGTACTTC.

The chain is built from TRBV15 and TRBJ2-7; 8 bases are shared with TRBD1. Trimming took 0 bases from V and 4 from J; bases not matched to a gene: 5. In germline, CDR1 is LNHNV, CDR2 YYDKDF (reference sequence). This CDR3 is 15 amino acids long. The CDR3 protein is CATSRDRTGLYEQYF. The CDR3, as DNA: TGTGCCACCAGCAGAGATCGGACAGGGTTGTACGAGCAGTACTTC. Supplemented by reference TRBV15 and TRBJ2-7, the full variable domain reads DAMVIQNPRYQVTQFGKPVTLSCSQTLNHNVMYWYQQKSSQAPKLLFHYYDKDFNNEADTPDNFQSRRPNTSFCFLDIRSPGLGDTAMYLCATSRDRTGLYEQYFGPGTRLTVT.

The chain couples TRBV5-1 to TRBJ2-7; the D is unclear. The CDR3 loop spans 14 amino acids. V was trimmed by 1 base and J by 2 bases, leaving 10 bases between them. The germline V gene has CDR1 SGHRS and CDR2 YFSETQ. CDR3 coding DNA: TGCGCCAGCAGCTTGACGGGTCGCCCCTACGAGCAGTACTTC. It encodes CASSLTGRPYEQYF.

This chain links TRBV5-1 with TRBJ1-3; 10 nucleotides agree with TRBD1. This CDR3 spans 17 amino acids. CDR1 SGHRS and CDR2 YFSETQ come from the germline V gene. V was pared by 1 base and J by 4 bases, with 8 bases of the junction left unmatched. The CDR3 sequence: CASSLNPGQGSGNTIYF. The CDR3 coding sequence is TGCGCCAGCAGCTTGAACCCGGGACAGGGGTCCGGAAACACCATATATTTT.

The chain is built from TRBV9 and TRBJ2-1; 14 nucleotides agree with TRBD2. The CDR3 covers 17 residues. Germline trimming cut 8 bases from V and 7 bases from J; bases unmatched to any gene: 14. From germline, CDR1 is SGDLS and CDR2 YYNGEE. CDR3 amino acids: CARLTSGRAVGKNEQFF. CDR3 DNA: TGTGCCAGGTTGACTAGCGGGAGGGCGGTGGGAAAAAATGAGCAGTTCTTC.

The chain's CDR3 is CASSGPQGSSYEQYF. The DNA of the CDR3 is TGTGCCAGCAGTGGCCCCCAGGGAAGCTCCTACGAGCAGTACTTC. J is TRBJ2-5 and V is TRBV25-1, with TRBD1 as a possible D gene (5 bases). TRBJ2-7 explains the end of the DNA better; the J call may be wrong. The CDR3 sequence is 15 residues long. The germline V gene has CDR1 MGHDK and CDR2 SYGVNS.

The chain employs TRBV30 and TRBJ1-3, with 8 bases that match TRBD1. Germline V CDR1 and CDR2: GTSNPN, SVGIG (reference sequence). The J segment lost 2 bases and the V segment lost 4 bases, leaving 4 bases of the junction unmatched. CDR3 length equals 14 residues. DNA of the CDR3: TGTGCCTGGAACCTACAGGGGGCTGGAAACACCATATATTTT. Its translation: CAWNLQGAGNTIYF.

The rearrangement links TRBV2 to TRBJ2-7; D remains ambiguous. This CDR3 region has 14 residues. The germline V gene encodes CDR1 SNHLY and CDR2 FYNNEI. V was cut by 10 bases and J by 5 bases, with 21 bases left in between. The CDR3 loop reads CAKNPSAGVDEQYF. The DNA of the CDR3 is TGTGCCAAAAATCCATCGGCAGGCGTGGACGAGCAGTACTTC.

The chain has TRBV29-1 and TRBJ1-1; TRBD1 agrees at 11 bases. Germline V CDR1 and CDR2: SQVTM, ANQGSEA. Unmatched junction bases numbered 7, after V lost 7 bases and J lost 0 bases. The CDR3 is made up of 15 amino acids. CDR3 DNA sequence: TGCAGCGGACTGGGACAGGGGGGCATGAACACTGAAGCTTTCTTT. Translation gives CSGLGQGGMNTEAFF. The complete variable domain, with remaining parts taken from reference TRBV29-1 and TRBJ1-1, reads SAVISQKPSRDICQRGTSLTIQCQVDSQVTMMFWYRQQPGQSLTLIATANQGSEATYESGFVIDKFPISRPNLTFSTLTVSNMSPEDSSIYLCSGLGQGGMNTEAFFGQGTRLTVV.

In DNA, the CDR3 is TGTGCCAGCACCGGAGGTCGTCAACCCAATCAGCCCCAGCATTTT. Translated, it gives CASTGGRQPNQPQHF. The rearrangement joins TRBV6-4 to TRBJ1-5, with D hard to call. The CDR3 is 15 amino acids. Germline loops: CDR1 MRHNA, CDR2 SNTAGT. Trimming left V 7 bases short and J 3 bases short, with 16 bases between.

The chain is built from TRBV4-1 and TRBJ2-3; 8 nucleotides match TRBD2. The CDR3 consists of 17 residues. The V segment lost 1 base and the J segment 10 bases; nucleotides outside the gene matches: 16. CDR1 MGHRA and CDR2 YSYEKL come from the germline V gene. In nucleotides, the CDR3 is TGCGCCAGCAGCCAAGGTGGGACGGGACTAGGTCTTTACCCGCAGTATTTT. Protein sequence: CASSQGGTGLGLYPQYF.

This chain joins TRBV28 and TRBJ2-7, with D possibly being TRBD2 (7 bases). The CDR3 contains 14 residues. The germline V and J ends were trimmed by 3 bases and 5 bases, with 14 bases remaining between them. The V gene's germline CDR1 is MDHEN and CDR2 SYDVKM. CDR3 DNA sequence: TGTGCCAGCAGTTTTTGGGAGGGGGAGAACGAGCAGTACTTC. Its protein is CASSFWEGENEQYF.

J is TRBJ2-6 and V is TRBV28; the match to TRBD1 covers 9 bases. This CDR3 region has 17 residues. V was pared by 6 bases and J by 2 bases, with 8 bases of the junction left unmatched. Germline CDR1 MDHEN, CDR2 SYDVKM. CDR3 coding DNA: TGTGCCAGCAGCCCAGGGGACAGGGATACTGGGGCCAACGTCCTGACTTTC. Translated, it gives CASSPGDRDTGANVLTF. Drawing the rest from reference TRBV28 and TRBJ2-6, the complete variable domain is DVKVTQSSRYLVKRTGEKVFLECVQDMDHENMFWYRQDPGLGLRLIYFSYDVKMKEKGDIPEGYSVSREKKERFSLILESASTNQTSMYLCASSPGDRDTGANVLTFGAGSRLTVL.

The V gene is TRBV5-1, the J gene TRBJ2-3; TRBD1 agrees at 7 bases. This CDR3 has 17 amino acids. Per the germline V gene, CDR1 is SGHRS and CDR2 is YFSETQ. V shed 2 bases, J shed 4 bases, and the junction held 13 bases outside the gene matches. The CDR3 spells CASSFHTGTQGADTQYF. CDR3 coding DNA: TGCGCCAGCAGCTTCCATACCGGGACCCAGGGGGCAGATACGCAGTATTTT.

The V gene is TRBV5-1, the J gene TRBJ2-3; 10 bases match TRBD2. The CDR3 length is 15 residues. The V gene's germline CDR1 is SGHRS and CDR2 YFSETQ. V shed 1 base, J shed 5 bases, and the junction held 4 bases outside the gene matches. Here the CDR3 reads CASSLSGRGGDTQYF. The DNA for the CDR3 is TGCGCCAGCAGCTTGAGCGGGAGGGGGGGAGATACGCAGTATTTT.

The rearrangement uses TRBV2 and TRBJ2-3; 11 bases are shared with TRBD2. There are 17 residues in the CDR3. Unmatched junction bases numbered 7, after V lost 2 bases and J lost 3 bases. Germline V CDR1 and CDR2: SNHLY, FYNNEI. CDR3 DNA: TGTGCCAGCAGTGAAAACACTAGCGGGAGAGGGACAGATACGCAGTATTTT. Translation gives CASSENTSGRGTDTQYF.